Listed here are 30 T cell receptor beta chains from one sample, sequenced in a study of lymphopenia after photon versus proton radiotherapy. TCRdb's copy holds only in-frame clones and misses some; the assay was immunoSEQ multiplex PCR. Among approximately 66,000 clones listed, around 86% were seen once. Sample: peripheral blood, taken from a patient treated with photon-based radiotherapy. The receptors were sampled from a man aged 35 to 55 with gastric cancer.

This chain joins TRBV7-7 and TRBJ2-7; no definite D call. Trimming took off 1 base at V and 6 bases at J, with 7 bases between the two ends. The CDR3 spans 12 residues. Germline-derived CDR1 and CDR2 are SSHAT and FNYEAQ (reference sequence). The CDR3 DNA reads TGTGCCAGCAGCTTAGGCCAGCTCGAGCAGTACTTC. It specifies CASSLGQLEQYF.

J is TRBJ1-6 and V is TRBV6-1; no definite D call. The CDR3 is made up of 15 amino acids. Germline-derived CDR1 and CDR2 are MNHNS and SASEGT. Trimming removed 3 bases at V and 9 bases at J, with 15 bases between. Here the CDR3 reads CASSEVQAGGSPLHF. The DNA of the CDR3 is TGTGCCAGCAGTGAGGTCCAGGCCGGCGGTTCACCCCTCCACTTT.

The chain is built from TRBV19 and TRBJ2-2; D call uncertain. The CDR3 has 15 residues. Looked up from germline, CDR1 is LNHDA and CDR2 is SQIVND (reference sequence). Trimming removed 5 bases from V and 0 bases from J, with 10 bases in between. The CDR3 is CASSRQTPNTGELFF. CDR3 nucleotides: TGTGCCAGTAGTCGACAAACACCGAACACCGGGGAGCTGTTTTTT.

This chain links TRBV27 with TRBJ1-6, with unresolved D. The CDR3 is 16 residues long. Trimming took off 3 bases at V and 3 bases at J, with 12 bases between the two ends. CDR1 MNHEY and CDR2 SMNVEV come from the germline V gene (reference sequence). The CDR3 nucleotides read TGTGCCAGCAGTTTTCTGGGAGAAGTCTATAATTCACCCCTCCACTTT. Amino acids: CASSFLGEVYNSPLHF.

This rearrangement joins TRBV11-1 to TRBJ2-7, with D unresolved. The CDR3 length is 15 residues. From germline, CDR1 is SGHAT and CDR2 FQDESV (reference sequence). V shed 7 bases and J shed 2 bases, with 18 bases lying between them. As DNA, the CDR3 is TGTGCCAGCACCCAAGGGTCCGGGCCAACCTACGAGCAGTACTTC. Protein product: CASTQGSGPTYEQYF.

This chain uses TRBV7-8 with TRBJ1-2; the D gene is possibly TRBD1 (6 bases). The V gene lost 5 bases and the J gene lost 0 bases, with 22 bases spanning the gap. The CDR3 consists of 18 residues. CDR1 is SGHVS and CDR2 is FQNEAQ in the germline V gene. Here the CDR3 DNA reads TGTGCCAGCAGCCCCCAACCGGGGGGCACTATTACTAACTATGGCTACACCTTC. Its protein product is CASSPQPGGTITNYGYTF.

In this sample, this clone turned up a few times. The chain links TRBV30 to TRBJ1-6; tentative D call: TRBD1 (6 bases). Germline V gene lookup returns CDR1 GTSNPN and CDR2 SVGIG (reference sequence). The V end lost 2 bases, the J end lost 7 bases, and 15 bases lay between the germline ends. The CDR3 length is 15 residues. Written as DNA, the CDR3 is TGTGCCTGGAGTAACGGACAGCGAACGAATTCACCCCTCCACTTT. It yields the protein CAWSNGQRTNSPLHF.

The chain combines TRBV30 with TRBJ1-1; possibly TRBD1 for D (6 bases). Trimming shortened V by 3 bases and J by 5 bases, and 19 bases separated the two germline ends. Germline-derived CDR1 and CDR2 are GTSNPN and SVGIG (reference sequence). This CDR3 is built from 15 residues. The CDR3: CAWRPTWGARTEAFF. CDR3 DNA: TGTGCCTGGAGACCAACGTGGGGGGCGAGAACTGAAGCTTTCTTT.

A few counts support this clone. The chain has TRBV7-2 and TRBJ1-2; 9 nucleotides align to TRBD1. J was trimmed by 7 bases and V by 3 bases; bases with no gene match: 21. Germline CDR1 reads SGHTA; CDR2 reads FQGNSA. CDR3 length: 19 residues. CDR3 sequence: CASSFMVLGQGSTGVGYTF. The CDR3 DNA sequence: TGTGCCAGCAGCTTTATGGTACTGGGACAGGGCTCGACTGGGGTTGGCTACACCTTC.

The chain is built from TRBV6-5 and TRBJ1-5, with no clear D. Trimming stripped 3 bases from V and 4 bases from J, with 4 bases between. The CDR3 is made up of 12 amino acids. Germline V gives CDR1 MNHEY, CDR2 SVGAGI. The CDR3 spells CASSYRNQPQHF. The CDR3, as DNA: TGTGCCAGCAGTTATCGGAATCAGCCCCAGCATTTT.

The rearrangement uses TRBV19 and TRBJ2-1; unclear D gene. Looked up from germline, CDR1 is LNHDA and CDR2 is SQIVND (reference sequence). The CDR3 has 15 residues. V was cut by 6 bases and J by 2 bases, with 14 bases left in between. For the CDR3, the DNA is TGTGCCAGTAGCAGTCGGCCAGCCGCCTACAATGAGCAGTTCTTC. Amino acid sequence: CASSSRPAAYNEQFF.

CDR3: CASSPGGELFF. Here the CDR3 DNA reads TGTGCCAGCTCACCCGGCGGGGAGCTGTTTTTT. This sequence joins TRBV18 and TRBJ2-2; no firm D call. This CDR3 spans 11 amino acids. Per germline, CDR1 KGHSH and CDR2 LQKENI. With 3 bases removed from V and 7 bases from J, the gap between germline ends came to 3 bases.

The J gene is TRBJ2-2, the V gene TRBV5-1; possible D gene TRBD1, 6 bases. Germline CDR1 is SGHRS and CDR2 is YFSETQ. There are 14 residues in the CDR3. Between the trimmed V and J ends, which lost 1 base and 4 bases, there was a span of 8 bases. The CDR3, as DNA: TGCGCCAGCAGCTTGCGCAGGGGCACCGGGGAGCTGTTTTTT. Translating it yields CASSLRRGTGELFF.

The chain joins TRBV10-2 to TRBJ1-1; D is unresolved. V lost 5 bases and J 5 bases, leaving 12 bases between the germline ends. The CDR3 has 13 amino acids. Germline loops: CDR1 WSHSY, CDR2 SAAADI. CDR3 loop: CASSSTRVTEAFF. The CDR3 DNA is TGCGCCAGCAGTTCGACAAGGGTGACTGAAGCTTTCTTT.

This clone was observed a handful of times. The J gene is TRBJ1-1, the V gene TRBV7-8; no clear D. Looked up from germline, CDR1 is SGHVS and CDR2 is FQNEAQ. CDR3 length: 13 residues. Trimming shortened V by 4 bases and J by 0 bases, and 6 bases separated the two germline ends. CDR3 nucleotide sequence: TGTGCCAGCAGCTCGTTCGTGAACACTGAAGCTTTCTTT. Protein sequence: CASSSFVNTEAFF.

The chain combines TRBV6-6 with TRBJ2-7; tentatively, D is TRBD1 or TRBD2 (5 bases each). CDR1 MNHNY and CDR2 SVGAGI come from the germline V gene (reference sequence). The V gene lost 6 bases and the J gene lost 5 bases, with 20 bases spanning the gap. The CDR3 covers 15 residues. As DNA, the CDR3 is TGTGCCAGCAGCCTTATAGATGGCAGGGACCACGAGCAGTACTTC. Translating gives CASSLIDGRDHEQYF.

The J gene is TRBJ2-2, the V gene TRBV7-8; D is unclear. The V gene's germline CDR1 is SGHVS and CDR2 FQNEAQ. There are 13 residues in the CDR3. Trimming cost V 6 bases and J 5 bases, with 10 bases left between them. CDR3 bases: TGTGCCAGCAGGGCCCTAGGTACCGGGGAGCTGTTTTTT. It codes for CASRALGTGELFF.

V usage is TRBV19 and J usage is TRBJ1-5; 9 bases line up with TRBD1. The CDR3 has 18 residues. Per the germline V gene, CDR1 is LNHDA and CDR2 is SQIVND (reference sequence). V lost 4 bases, J lost 2 bases, and 12 bases stayed unmatched. CDR3 nucleotides: TGTGCCAGTAGTACCCGACAGGGGGTGGTTGGTGGCAATCAGCCCCAGCATTTT. Amino acid sequence: CASSTRQGVVGGNQPQHF. The full variable domain, its missing parts supplied by reference TRBV19 and TRBJ1-5, is DGGITQSPKYLFRKEGQNVTLSCEQNLNHDAMYWYRQDPGQGLRLIYYSQIVNDFQKGDIAEGYSVSREKKESFPLTVTSAQKNPTAFYLCASSTRQGVVGGNQPQHFGDGTRLSIL.

This clone was detected once. This chain connects TRBV12-5 to TRBJ2-1; TRBD1 matches 7 bases. Germline lookup yields CDR1 LGHNT and CDR2 FRNRAP. The V gene end was trimmed by 5 bases and the J gene end by 2 bases; junction bases not matched to a gene: 3. The CDR3 sequence is 14 residues long. The CDR3 reads CASGRQGPYNEQFF. The CDR3, as DNA: TGTGCTAGTGGTAGACAGGGCCCCTACAATGAGCAGTTCTTC.

The chain combines TRBV6-5 with TRBJ1-4; D is unclear. Deletions cut 5 bases from V and 0 bases from J, with 7 bases between. The germline gives CDR1 MNHEY, CDR2 SVGAGI. This CDR3 contains 14 residues. CDR3 bases: TGTGCCAGCAGTAGTCCTGCAACTAATGAAAAACTGTTTTTT. Amino acids: CASSSPATNEKLFF.

The chain is built from TRBV7-6 and TRBJ2-2, with a weak D call TRBD1 (6 bases). Trimming shortened V by 5 bases and J by 1 base, and 11 bases separated the two germline ends. Germline CDR1 SGHVS, CDR2 FNYEAQ. CDR3 size: 15 residues. CDR3 protein: CASSQGQMNTGELFF. The CDR3 nucleotides read TGTGCCAGCAGCCAAGGACAGATGAACACCGGGGAGCTGTTTTTT.

The chain combines TRBV11-1 with TRBJ2-2; D gene ambiguous. From germline, CDR1 is SGHAT and CDR2 FQDESV (reference sequence). Trimming stripped 3 bases from V and 4 bases from J, with 9 bases between. The length of the CDR3 is 14 residues. The chain's CDR3 is CASSLWGATGELFF. In nucleotides, the CDR3 is TGTGCCAGCAGCTTGTGGGGTGCCACCGGGGAGCTGTTTTTT.

This chain links TRBV9 with TRBJ1-6, with unresolved D. V lost 0 bases and J lost 1, with 5 bases in between. The CDR3 loop spans 15 amino acids. Germline V gene sequence: CDR1 SGDLS, CDR2 YYNGEE. CDR3 DNA sequence: TGTGCCAGCAGCGTAGAAGGATCCTATAATTCACCCCTCCACTTT. Encoded protein: CASSVEGSYNSPLHF. The full variable domain, with the rest looked up from reference TRBV9 and TRBJ1-6, is DSGVTQTPKHLITATGQRVTLRCSPRSGDLSVYWYQQSLDQGLQFLIQYYNGEERAKGNILERFSAQQFPDLHSELNLSSLELGDSALYFCASSVEGSYNSPLHFGNGTRLTVT.

The V call is TRBV7-9, the J call TRBJ1-2, with D possibly TRBD1 on 6 matching bases. Germline CDR1 reads SEHNR; CDR2 reads FQNEAQ (reference sequence). Trimming cost V 1 base and J 2 bases, with 11 bases left between them. The CDR3 runs 15 residues. The CDR3 reads CASSLVIGQNYGYTF. In DNA form, the CDR3 reads TGTGCCAGCAGCTTAGTTATTGGACAGAACTATGGCTACACCTTC. Full variable domain (rest looked up from reference TRBV7-9 and TRBJ1-2): DTGVSQNPRHKITKRGQNVTFRCDPISEHNRLYWYRQTLGQGPEFLTYFQNEAQLEKSRLLSDRFSAERPKGSFSTLEIQRTEQGDSAMYLCASSLVIGQNYGYTFGSGTRLTVV.

The genes are TRBV7-2 and TRBJ1-2; D not resolved. In germline, CDR1 is SGHTA, CDR2 FQGNSA. V gave up 1 base and J gave up 7 bases, with 25 bases separating them. The length of the CDR3 is 18 residues. This CDR3 is CASSLVTRQFPSGTGYTF. The CDR3 DNA reads as TGTGCCAGCAGCTTAGTCACCCGGCAGTTCCCCAGCGGTACTGGCTACACCTTC.

The chain couples TRBV4-3 to TRBJ1-6; the match to TRBD1 covers 8 bases. CDR1 LGHNA and CDR2 YSLEER come from the germline V gene. This CDR3 comprises 13 residues. With V trimmed by 2 bases and J by 12 bases, 3 bases remained unmatched. DNA for the CDR3: TGCGCCAGCAGCCAAACAGGGGGAAAACCCCTCCACTTT. This translates into CASSQTGGKPLHF.

This clone was picked up a small number of times. The V call is TRBV19, the J call TRBJ2-6, with 11 bases that match TRBD1. Germline-derived CDR1 and CDR2 are LNHDA and SQIVND (reference sequence). The CDR3 consists of 19 residues. J was trimmed by 4 bases and V by 9 bases; bases with no gene match: 17. This CDR3 reads CASHQMDRGRSEGANVLTF. CDR3 sequence (DNA): TGTGCCAGCCACCAGATGGACAGGGGGCGATCGGAAGGGGCCAACGTCCTGACTTTC.

CDR3 loop: CSVEGEYTEAFF. The CDR3 coding sequence is TGCAGCGTTGAAGGGGAGTACACTGAAGCTTTCTTT. V gene TRBV29-1 combines with J gene TRBJ1-1; D not resolved. Germline assignment: CDR1 SQVTM and CDR2 ANQGSEA. The CDR3 sequence is 12 residues long. V lost 1 base and J lost 3, with 6 bases in between. The variable domain in full, completed from reference TRBV29-1 and TRBJ1-1, reads SAVISQKPSRDICQRGTSLTIQCQVDSQVTMMFWYRQQPGQSLTLIATANQGSEATYESGFVIDKFPISRPNLTFSTLTVSNMSPEDSSIYLCSVEGEYTEAFFGQGTRLTVV.

V gene TRBV5-4 combines with J gene TRBJ1-4; 7 bases are a match to TRBD1. V gave up 4 bases and J gave up 0 bases; unmatched junction bases: 3. Germline V gives CDR1 SGHNT, CDR2 YYREEE (reference sequence). The CDR3 is 15 amino acids. CDR3 amino acids: CASSQGTATNEKLFF. The CDR3 DNA reads as TGTGCCAGCAGCCAAGGGACAGCAACTAATGAAAAACTGTTTTTT.

The chain employs TRBV7-9 and TRBJ1-2; 10 bases are shared with TRBD1. Germline assignment: CDR1 SEHNR and CDR2 FQNEAQ (reference sequence). V lost 2 bases and J lost 7; bases outside the gene matches: 7. This CDR3 region has 15 residues. The CDR3, as DNA: TGTGCCAGCAGCTTATGGGGACAGGGGTCAGGTGGCTACACCTTC. Amino acid sequence: CASSLWGQGSGGYTF.